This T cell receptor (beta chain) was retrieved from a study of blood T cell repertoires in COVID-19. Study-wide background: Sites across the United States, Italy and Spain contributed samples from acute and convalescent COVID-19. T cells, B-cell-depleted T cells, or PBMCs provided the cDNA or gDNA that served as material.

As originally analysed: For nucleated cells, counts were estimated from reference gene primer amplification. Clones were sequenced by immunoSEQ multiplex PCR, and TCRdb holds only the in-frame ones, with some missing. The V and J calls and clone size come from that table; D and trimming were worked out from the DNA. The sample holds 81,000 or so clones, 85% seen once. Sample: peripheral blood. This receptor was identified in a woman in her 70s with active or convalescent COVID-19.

CDR3 DNA: TGTGCCAGCAGCGGAGGGACAGGGGGTGGATACGAGCAGTACTTC. As protein: CASSGGTGGGYEQYF. The chain joins TRBV2 to TRBJ2-7; 11 bases align to TRBD1. The V and J ends lost 6 bases and 4 bases, in that order; junction bases with no gene match: 8. The CDR3 has 15 residues. Germline CDR1 is SNHLY and CDR2 is FYNNEI.